Sequencing of this T cell receptor (beta chain) was carried out in a study of shared clonotypes between healthy human individuals. Genomic DNA of every subset was divided equally among multiple immunoSEQ plates. Generated by immunoSEQ multiplex PCR, the TCRdb table keeps only in-frame clones and is missing some. Of roughly 2,000,000 clones listed, about 94% are singletons. Naive-designated CD8 cells lacked CD45RO, were positively enriched for CCR7, and omitted terminally differentiated effector memory CD45RA+ cells. For this clone: Its matching antigen is unknown. In the same sample, other DNA sequences code for this CDR3.

The CDR3 spans 14 residues. Unmatched junction bases numbered 2, after V lost 1 base and J lost 3 bases. Germline CDR1 is SGHTA and CDR2 is FQGNSA. Whole-study findings and limits: Unshared clonotypes carried lower generation probabilities than those common to all four donors.

The chain recombines TRBV7-2 with TRBJ2-7, with 8 positions matching TRBD1. Material for sequencing was naive CD8+ T cells sorted from blood. The receptor was derived from a man between 18 and 35 years old in good health. The CDR3 is CASSLGGTGYEQYF. The CDR3 nucleotides are TGTGCCAGCAGCTTAGGTGGGACAGGCTACGAGCAGTACTTC.